This T cell receptor (beta chain) was captured in a study of T cells in women clearing cervical HPV infection. Study details: Women with histologically confirmed HPV16-related CIN3 or worse, 2 with invasive cancer, served as cases. General study results and limits: Cases carried less TRBV6-7 than controls: roughly 0.12% versus 0.17%. Effector/memory and HPV-specific T cells were not isolated, and association timing is unknown.

Germline assignment: CDR1 DFQATT and CDR2 SNEGSKA (reference sequence). The V gene lost 0 bases and the J gene lost 4 bases, with 15 bases spanning the gap. The CDR3 totals 15 residues. Sequenced by immunoSEQ multiplex PCR; TCRdb stores in-frame clones only, minus some. This repertoire comprises about 18,000 clones; its ten largest clones make up around an eighth. Regarding this clone: The antigen is unknown. The sequence runs out 3 residues before the end of the CDR3; the remainder is reconstructed from the germline J gene.

The chain combines TRBV20-1 with TRBJ1-2, with D maybe TRBD1 (5 bases). The sequence was obtained from a woman aged 18-70 years with a cervical HPV16 infection that either progressed to CIN3+ or cleared (not recorded which). The specimen was blood buffy coat. The CDR3 sequence is CSARDHNTGIYGYTF. Incomplete CDR3 DNA: TGCAGTGCTAGAGACCATAACACAGGAATCTATGGC.